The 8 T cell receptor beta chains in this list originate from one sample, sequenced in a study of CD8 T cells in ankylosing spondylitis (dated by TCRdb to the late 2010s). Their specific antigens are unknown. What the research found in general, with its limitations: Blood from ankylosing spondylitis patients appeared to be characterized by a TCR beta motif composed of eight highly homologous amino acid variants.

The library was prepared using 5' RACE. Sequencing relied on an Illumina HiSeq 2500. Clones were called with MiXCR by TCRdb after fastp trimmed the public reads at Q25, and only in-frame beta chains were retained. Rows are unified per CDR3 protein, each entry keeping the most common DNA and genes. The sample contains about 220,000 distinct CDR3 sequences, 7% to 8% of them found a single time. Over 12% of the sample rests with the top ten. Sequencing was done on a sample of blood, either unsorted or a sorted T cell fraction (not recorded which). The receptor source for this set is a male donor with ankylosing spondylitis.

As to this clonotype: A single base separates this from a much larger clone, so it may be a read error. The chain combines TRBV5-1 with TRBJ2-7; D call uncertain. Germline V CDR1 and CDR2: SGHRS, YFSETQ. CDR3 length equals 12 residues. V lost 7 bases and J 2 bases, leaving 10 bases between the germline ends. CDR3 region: CASFDSTYEQYF. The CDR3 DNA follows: TGCGCCAGCTTTGACTCCACCTACGAGCAGTACTTC.

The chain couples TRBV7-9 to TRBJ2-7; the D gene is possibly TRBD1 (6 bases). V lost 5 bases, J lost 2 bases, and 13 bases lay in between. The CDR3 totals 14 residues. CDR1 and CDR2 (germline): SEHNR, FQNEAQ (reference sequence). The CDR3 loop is CASSQDSFTYEQYF. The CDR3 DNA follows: TGTGCCAGCAGCCAGGACAGCTTCACCTACGAGCAGTACTTC.

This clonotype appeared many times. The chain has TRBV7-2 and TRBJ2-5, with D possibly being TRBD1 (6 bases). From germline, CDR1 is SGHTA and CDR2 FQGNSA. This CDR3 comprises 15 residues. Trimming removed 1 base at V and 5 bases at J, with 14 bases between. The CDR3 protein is CASSLEPRGRETQYF. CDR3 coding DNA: TGTGCCAGCAGCTTAGAGCCCAGGGGCAGGGAGACCCAGTACTTC. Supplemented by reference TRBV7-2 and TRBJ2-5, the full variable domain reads GAGVSQSPSNKVTEKGKDVELRCDPISGHTALYWYRQSLGQGLEFLIYFQGNSAPDKSGLPSDRFSAERTGGSVSTLTIQRTQQEDSAVYLCASSLEPRGRETQYFGPGTRLLVL.

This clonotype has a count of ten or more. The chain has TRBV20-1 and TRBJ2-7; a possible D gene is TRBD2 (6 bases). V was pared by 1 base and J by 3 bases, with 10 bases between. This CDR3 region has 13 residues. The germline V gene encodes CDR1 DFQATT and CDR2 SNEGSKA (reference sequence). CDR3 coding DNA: TGCAGTGCTAGAGCGGCTAGCGACTACGAGCAGTACTTC. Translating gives CSARAASDYEQYF.

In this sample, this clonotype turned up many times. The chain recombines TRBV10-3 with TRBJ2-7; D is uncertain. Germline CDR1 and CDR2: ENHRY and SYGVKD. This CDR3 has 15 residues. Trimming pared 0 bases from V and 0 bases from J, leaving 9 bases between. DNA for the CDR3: TGTGCCATCAGTGAGTCGGTGTTAAGCTCCTACGAGCAGTACTTC. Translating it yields CAISESVLSSYEQYF.

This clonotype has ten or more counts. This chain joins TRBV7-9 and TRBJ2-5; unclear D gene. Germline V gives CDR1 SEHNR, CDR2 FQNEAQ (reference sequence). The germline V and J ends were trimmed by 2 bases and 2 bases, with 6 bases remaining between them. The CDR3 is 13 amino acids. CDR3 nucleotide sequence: TGTGCCAGCAGCTTAATCAGACAAGAGACCCAGTACTTC. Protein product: CASSLIRQETQYF.

CDR3 nucleotide sequence: TGTGCCAGCAGCTTTGGACAGGTGGGGGACACTGAAGCTTTCTTT. Its translation: CASSFGQVGDTEAFF. The chain carries TRBV7-9 and TRBJ1-1, with TRBD1 identical over 7 bases. V trimming: 3 bases; J trimming: 3 bases; junction bases outside the gene matches: 7. This CDR3 spans 15 amino acids. CDR1 SEHNR and CDR2 FQNEAQ come from the germline V gene (reference sequence).

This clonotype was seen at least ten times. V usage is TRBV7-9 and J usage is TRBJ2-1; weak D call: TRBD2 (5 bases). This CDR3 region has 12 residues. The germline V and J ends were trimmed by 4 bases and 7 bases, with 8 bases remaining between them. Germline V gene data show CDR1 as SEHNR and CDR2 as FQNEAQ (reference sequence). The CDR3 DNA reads TGTGCCAGCAGCTCCCCGGGGAATGAGCAGTTCTTC. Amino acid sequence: CASSSPGNEQFF.